This is a list of T cell receptor beta chains from one sample in a study of Tregs in tolerant kidney transplant recipients. Only in-frame clones appear in the TCRdb table, and some are missing; sequencing was by immunoSEQ multiplex PCR. The data show around 61,000 clones, around four fifths seen once. The material sequenced was CD4+ T cells from blood. These receptors all stem from a human donor in good health. Each CDR3 is given with its conserved first and last residue. The order of the fields is J gene, V gene, clone size, D gene, CDR3 DNA, CDR3 protein. D genes are given only for firm matches. Size values are once, few and many counts, or a class for expanded clones, and some rows have none.

TRBJ1-1 | TRBV4-2 | . | . | TGTGCCAGCAGCCAAGGAGGTATGGTCAACACTGAAGCTTTCTTT | CASSQGGMVNTEAFF
TRBJ1-2 | TRBV4-3 | . | TRBD1 | TGCGCCAGCAGCCAAGGAACAGGGGTTCAGTATGGCTACACCTTC | CASSQGTGVQYGYTF
TRBJ2-3 | TRBV7-9 | . | TRBD2 | TGTGCCAGCAGCTTAAGGGAGGGCGCCCTGGGAGCAGATACGCAGTATTTT | CASSLREGALGADTQYF
TRBJ2-5 | TRBV9 | . | . | TGTGCCAGCAGCGTAGCTACGGGGACTGGAGGCAGCCAAGAGACCCAGTACTTC | CASSVATGTGGSQETQYF
TRBJ2-5 | TRBV27 | few | TRBD2 | TGTGCCAGCAGAAATATAGCGGGAGTAATAGAGACCCAGTACTTC | CASRNIAGVIETQYF
TRBJ1-2 | TRBV9 | . | . | TGTGCCAGCAGCGTAGGGGGAGGTTTGCCCTATGGCTACACCTTC | CASSVGGGLPYGYTF
TRBJ2-3 | TRBV7-9 | . | . | TGTGCCATTCCGAGTACCGGGAGTGTCGCAGATACGCAGTATTTT | CAIPSTGSVADTQYF
TRBJ2-5 | TRBV11-3 | . | . | TGTGCCAGCAGCTTAAAGGGAGAGACCCAGTACTTC | CASSLKGETQYF
TRBJ2-5 | TRBV19 | . | . | TGTGCCAGCAATGGGGTCCGGGGCGGCGAGACCCAGTACTTC | CASNGVRGGETQYF
TRBJ2-7 | TRBV10-3 | . | . | TGTGCCATAAGCACCGAGGGGGTTGGAGAGCAGTACTTC | CAISTEGVGEQYF
TRBJ2-5 | TRBV19 | . | . | TGTGCCAGTAGTAGCCTAGGGCAGGAGACCCAGTACTTC | CASSSLGQETQYF
TRBJ1-2 | TRBV28 | . | . | TGTGCCAGCAGTTTGGCCGAGAACTATGGCTACACCTTC | CASSLAENYGYTF
TRBJ2-4 | TRBV29-1 | . | . | TGCAGCGTTGTCGTCCAAGCCAAAAACATTCAGTACTTC | CSVVVQAKNIQYF
TRBJ1-1 | TRBV6-8 | . | . | TGTGCCAGCAATTGGGACGGTGAAGCTTTCTTT | CASNWDGEAFF
TRBJ1-3 | TRBV6-5 | few | . | TGTGCCAGCAGTTACGGGAAGTCTGGAAACACCATATATTTT | CASSYGKSGNTIYF
TRBJ2-3 | TRBV7-3 | . | . | TGTGCCAGCAGCTTAAGGGCGGGACCAGGTGATACGCAGTATTTT | CASSLRAGPGDTQYF
TRBJ1-2 | TRBV9 | . | . | TGTGCCAGCAGCTCCGGGGGTAACACTAACTATGGCTACACCTTC | CASSSGGNTNYGYTF
TRBJ1-5 | TRBV27 | . | . | TGTGCCAGCAGTCCATTATACCGGGCTAATAGCAATCAGCCCCAGCATTTT | CASSPLYRANSNQPQHF
TRBJ2-3 | TRBV11-1 | . | . | TGTGCCAGCAGCTTAGAGGGCAGGGGTGGCACAGATACGCAGTATTTT | CASSLEGRGGTDTQYF
TRBJ1-1 | TRBV29-1 | . | . | TGCAGCGTTGCGGGGGACGGACAAAATGCTTTCTTT | CSVAGDGQNAFF
TRBJ1-4 | TRBV30 | . | . | TGTGCCTGGGCAAGGTTTCGGTCCAATGAAAAACTGTTTTTT | CAWARFRSNEKLFF
TRBJ2-3 | TRBV7-9 | . | . | TGTGCCAGCAGCTTAGCCAGTATAGTCACAGATACGCAGTATTTT | CASSLASIVTDTQYF
TRBJ1-6 | TRBV2 | once | . | TGTGCCAGCAGGCCCCAGATCTCGAATAATTCACCCCTCCACTTT | CASRPQISNNSPLHF
TRBJ2-7 | TRBV7-9 | . | . | TGTGCCAGCAGCTTACCGATGGACACCTACGAGCAGTACTTC | CASSLPMDTYEQYF
TRBJ2-1 | TRBV5-4 | . | TRBD2 | TGTGCCAGCAGCTCACTAGCGGGAGCCAGAGAGCAGTTCTTC | CASSSLAGAREQFF